This TCR beta chain was recovered during a study of CD8 T cells in Susac syndrome. General observations from the study: As acknowledged by the study, its TCR sequencing and HLA analysis included a relatively small number of individuals.

Note on this clonotype: Its antigen remains unidentified.

TCR beta sequencing was performed on blood CD8+ and CD4+ T cells. Controls were healthy donors (matched for age and sex). RNA was extracted with the RNeasy kit, and a quantity of roughly 0.5 to 1 ug was reverse transcribed using random hexamers. Across 54 Vbeta and 13 Jbeta, immunoSEQ multiplex PCR amplified TCR beta CDR3. TCRdb fed the immunoSEQ multiplex PCR reads into MiXCR, producing one record per CDR3 protein. This sample has more than 150,000 distinct CDR3 sequences, with around 94% found just once. Sequencing was performed on CD4+ T cells from PBMCs. The sequence was obtained from a human donor in good health.

The CDR3 nucleotides read TGTGCCAGCAGTTTCCGTACCTTCACAGATACGCAGTATTTT. As protein: CASSFRTFTDTQYF. The gene calls are TRBV12-3 or TRBV12-4 and TRBJ2-3; D is undetermined. The CDR3 extends over 14 amino acids. V was trimmed by 3 bases and J by 2 bases, leaving 9 bases between them.